This T cell receptor beta chain is from a study of control samples from healthy donors and cancer patients. Sequencing used immunoSEQ multiplex PCR; TCRdb keeps in-frame clones, though not all of them. This sample has 150,000 to 200,000 clones, with over 80% found just once. V lost 3 bases, J lost 13 bases, and 18 bases lay in between. Germline V gene sequence: CDR1 LNHDA, CDR2 SQIVND (reference sequence). This CDR3 spans 13 amino acids. The chain employs TRBV19 and TRBJ1-2, with a possible D match to TRBD1 (5 bases). Sequenced material: blood. This sequence originates from a man younger than 30 in good health. CDR3 bases: TGTGCCAGTAGTATGAGGGCAGGGAAGGTTGGCACCTTC. It is translated as CASSMRAGKVGTF.